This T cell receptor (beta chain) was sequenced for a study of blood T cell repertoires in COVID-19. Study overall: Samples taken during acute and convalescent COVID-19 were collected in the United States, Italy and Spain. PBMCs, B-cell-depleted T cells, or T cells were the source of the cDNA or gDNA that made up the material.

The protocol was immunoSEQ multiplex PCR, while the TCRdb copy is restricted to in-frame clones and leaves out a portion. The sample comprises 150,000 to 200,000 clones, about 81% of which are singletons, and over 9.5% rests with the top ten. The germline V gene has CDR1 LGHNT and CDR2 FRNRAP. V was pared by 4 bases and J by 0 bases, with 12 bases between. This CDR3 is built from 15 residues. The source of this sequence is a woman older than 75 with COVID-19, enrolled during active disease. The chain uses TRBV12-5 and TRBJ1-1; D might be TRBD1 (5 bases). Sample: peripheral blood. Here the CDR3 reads CASGSRTNMNTEAFF. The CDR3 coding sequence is TGTGCTAGTGGTTCTCGGACAAATATGAACACTGAAGCTTTCTTT.